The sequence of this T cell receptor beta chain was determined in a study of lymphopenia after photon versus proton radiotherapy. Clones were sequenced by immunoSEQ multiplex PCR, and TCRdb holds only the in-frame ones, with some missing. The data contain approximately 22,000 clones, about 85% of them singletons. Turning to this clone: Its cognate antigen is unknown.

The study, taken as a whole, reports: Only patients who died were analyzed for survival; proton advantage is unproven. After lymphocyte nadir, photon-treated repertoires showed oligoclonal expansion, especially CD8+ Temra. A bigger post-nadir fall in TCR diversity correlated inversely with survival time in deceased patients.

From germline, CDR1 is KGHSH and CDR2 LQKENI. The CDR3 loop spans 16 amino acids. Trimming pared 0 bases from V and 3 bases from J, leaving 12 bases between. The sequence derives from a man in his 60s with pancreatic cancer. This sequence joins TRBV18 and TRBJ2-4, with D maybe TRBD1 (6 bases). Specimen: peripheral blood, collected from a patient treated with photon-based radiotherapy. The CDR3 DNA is TGTGCCAGCTCACCACCACATGCAGGGGTCAAAAACATTCAGTACTTC. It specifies CASSPPHAGVKNIQYF.